This entry lists 30 T cell receptor beta chains sequenced from one sample in a study of CD8+ T cells in alopecia areata. Peripheral blood and lesional scalp punch biopsies were taken from alopecia areata patients. RNA was extracted and reverse transcribed into cDNA as the sequencing template. Using immunoSEQ multiplex PCR, the repertoire was profiled, and TCRdb retains in-frame clones only, with some absent. The sample holds approximately 12,000 clones, 57% seen once. Sequenced input: skin. These receptors originate from a human donor with alopecia areata.

V gene TRBV29-1 combines with J gene TRBJ1-1; 7 bases align to TRBD1. V lost 3 bases to trimming and J lost 0 bases; unmatched junction nucleotides: 4. CDR1 SQVTM and CDR2 ANQGSEA come from the germline V gene. CDR3 size: 14 residues. For the CDR3, the DNA is TGCAGCGTTGAGGGGACAGTTGTGAACACTGAAGCTTTCTTT. Translation: CSVEGTVVNTEAFF.

This clone was seen more than once but under ten times. J is TRBJ1-1 and V is TRBV25-1; 8 bases are shared with TRBD1. The ends lost 3 bases at V and 6 bases at J; junction bases unmatched: 3. Germline CDR1 is MGHDK and CDR2 is SYGVNS. This CDR3 contains 13 residues. CDR3 loop: CASSDRGRPEAFF. CDR3 DNA sequence: TGTGCCAGCAGTGACAGGGGGCGGCCTGAAGCTTTCTTT.

This chain links TRBV10-3 with TRBJ1-2, with D hard to call. Trimming took 8 bases from V and 2 from J, leaving 9 bases between them. In germline, CDR1 is ENHRY, CDR2 SYGVKD. The CDR3 has 12 amino acids. The DNA of the CDR3 is TGTGCCATCCAAGGGTTGAACTATGGCTACACCTTC. It is translated as CAIQGLNYGYTF.

This clone was found a few times. This chain connects TRBV23-1 to TRBJ1-1; tentatively, D is TRBD1 (5 bases). TRBV23-1 is filed as an ORF, its function uncertain. The CDR3 totals 20 residues. V gave up 4 bases and J gave up 0 bases, with 27 bases separating them. CDR3 loop: CASSRISLIDGGVMNTEAFF. CDR3 sequence (DNA): TGCGCCAGCAGTCGCATCTCCCTGATTGATGGGGGGGTTATGAACACTGAAGCTTTCTTT.

Only one count was recorded for this clone. The rearrangement links TRBV29-1 to TRBJ2-1, with 8 positions matching TRBD2. Unmatched junction bases numbered 14, after V lost 0 bases and J lost 7 bases. The CDR3 sequence is 17 residues long. Germline loops: CDR1 SQVTM, CDR2 ANQGSEA. CDR3 nucleotides: TGCAGCGTTGAAGATCTCTCTGATGGGACTAGTGAAAATGAGCAGTTCTTC. This encodes CSVEDLSDGTSENEQFF.

The chain uses TRBV7-9 and TRBJ2-7; D perhaps matches TRBD1 (5 bases). Germline assignment: CDR1 SEHNR and CDR2 FQNEAQ (reference sequence). V was cut by 4 bases and J by 0 bases, with 10 bases left in between. This CDR3 has 14 residues. CDR3 DNA sequence: TGTGCCAGCAGCTCTATCAGGGTCTCCTACGAGCAGTACTTC. It specifies CASSSIRVSYEQYF.

CDR3 nucleotides: TGTGCCAGCAGCTACACGGGACTAGCGGGGAGGAACATTCAGTACTTC. Protein: CASSYTGLAGRNIQYF. J is TRBJ2-4 and V is TRBV7-9; 13 bases fit TRBD2. The CDR3 has 16 residues. CDR1 and CDR2 (germline): SEHNR, FQNEAQ (reference sequence). V shed 4 bases, J shed 7 bases, and the junction held 7 bases outside the gene matches.

To note about this clone: Other DNA sequences of this sample code for an identical CDR3. The rearrangement joins TRBV5-1 to TRBJ2-5; maybe TRBD2 (6 bases). The CDR3 has 17 residues. Trimming took off 4 bases at V and 5 bases at J, with 24 bases between the two ends. Germline values: CDR1 SGHRS, CDR2 YFSETQ. The CDR3 is CASSPGVGSSLTETQYF. The CDR3 DNA follows: TGCGCCAGCAGCCCGGGGGTAGGGTCGAGCTTGACCGAGACCCAGTACTTC.

This chain connects TRBV30 to TRBJ2-7; tentative D call: TRBD1 (5 bases). Deletions cut 2 bases from V and 7 bases from J, with 12 bases between. The CDR3 extends over 12 amino acids. In germline, CDR1 is GTSNPN, CDR2 SVGIG (reference sequence). DNA for the CDR3: TGTGCCTGGAGTACACAGGTTTCGGAGCAGTACTTC. It translates to CAWSTQVSEQYF.

This clone was counted a single time. This chain joins TRBV27 and TRBJ2-3; 8 bases map to TRBD1. V lost 7 bases to trimming and J lost 4 bases; unmatched junction nucleotides: 10. Per germline, CDR1 MNHEY and CDR2 SMNVEV (reference sequence). This CDR3 comprises 15 residues. In DNA, the CDR3 is TGTGCCAGCACTAAATTTGGACAGGGTTCAGATACGCAGTATTTT. Its translation: CASTKFGQGSDTQYF.

This clone was found a few times. The rearrangement joins TRBV27 to TRBJ2-1; maybe TRBD2 (6 bases). Looked up from germline, CDR1 is MNHEY and CDR2 is SMNVEV (reference sequence). Trimming took 0 bases from V and 8 from J, leaving 8 bases between them. CDR3 length: 13 amino acids. CDR3 loop: CASSLSRRDEQFF. CDR3 bases: TGTGCCAGCAGTTTATCGAGGAGGGATGAGCAGTTCTTC.

This chain joins TRBV29-1 and TRBJ2-7; 10 nucleotides match TRBD2. The CDR3 has 14 amino acids. The junction had 4 bases not matched to a gene; V was cut back by 3 bases and J by 2 bases. Germline values: CDR1 SQVTM, CDR2 ANQGSEA. The CDR3, as DNA: TGCAGCGTTGAGCTAGCGGGAGTTACCTACGAGCAGTACTTC. It codes for CSVELAGVTYEQYF.

This chain uses TRBV11-2 with TRBJ1-3; D not resolved. In germline, CDR1 is SGHAT, CDR2 FQNNGV. Trimming removed 1 base from V and 5 bases from J, with 0 bases in between. The CDR3 covers 11 residues. The CDR3 loop reads CASSLGNTIYF. As DNA, the CDR3 is TGTGCCAGCAGCTTAGGAAACACCATATATTTT.

This clone occurred a few times. Other DNA sequences in the same sample also yield this CDR3. The chain joins TRBV30 to TRBJ2-1; D is perhaps TRBD1 (6 bases). In germline, CDR1 is GTSNPN, CDR2 SVGIG (reference sequence). The CDR3 covers 12 residues. The V gene lost 2 bases and the J gene lost 6 bases, with 8 bases spanning the gap. The CDR3 is CAWSRQVNEQFF. The DNA of the CDR3 is TGTGCCTGGAGTCGACAGGTCAATGAGCAGTTCTTC. The full variable domain, rest sourced from reference TRBV30 and TRBJ2-1, is SQTIHQWPATLVQPVGSPLSLECTVEGTSNPNLYWYRQAAGRGLQLLFYSVGIGQISSEVPQNLSASRPQDRQFILSSKKLLLSDSGFYLCAWSRQVNEQFFGPGTRLTVL.

The J gene is TRBJ1-1, the V gene TRBV19; D remains ambiguous. Deletions cut 4 bases from V and 3 bases from J, with 12 bases between. Germline CDR1 and CDR2: LNHDA and SQIVND (reference sequence). The CDR3 contains 14 residues. The CDR3, as DNA: TGTGCCAGTAGTACCCCCCGGAGTCACACTGAAGCTTTCTTT. It yields the protein CASSTPRSHTEAFF. Based on the CDR3 plus reference TRBV19 and TRBJ1-1, the full variable domain is DGGITQSPKYLFRKEGQNVTLSCEQNLNHDAMYWYRQDPGQGLRLIYYSQIVNDFQKGDIAEGYSVSREKKESFPLTVTSAQKNPTAFYLCASSTPRSHTEAFFGQGTRLTVV.

This clone was counted a single time. Other DNA sequences in the same sample also yield this CDR3. This chain links TRBV11-2 with TRBJ1-2; 8 bases map to TRBD1. This CDR3 spans 14 amino acids. Germline assignment: CDR1 SGHAT and CDR2 FQNNGV. Trimming at V came to 1 base and at J to 4 bases, leaving 2 bases not matched to a gene. CDR3 sequence (DNA): TGTGCCAGCAGCTTAGTAGACAGGGGCTATGGCTACACCTTC. It yields the protein CASSLVDRGYGYTF.

CDR3 DNA: TGCAGTGCTAGTTTAGTGGATACGCAGTATTTT. Its protein is CSASLVDTQYF. This chain joins TRBV20-1 and TRBJ2-3, with no clear D. CDR3 length: 11 amino acids. Trimming removed 3 bases at V and 6 bases at J, with 7 bases between. Germline lookup yields CDR1 DFQATT and CDR2 SNEGSKA (reference sequence).

V is TRBV5-1 and J is TRBJ2-5; D is perhaps TRBD2 (5 bases). The germline V and J ends were trimmed by 4 bases and 5 bases, with 15 bases remaining between them. This CDR3 region has 14 residues. Germline lookup yields CDR1 SGHRS and CDR2 YFSETQ. Here the CDR3 reads CASSPGSMRETQYF. DNA for the CDR3: TGCGCCAGCAGCCCTGGGAGTATGAGGGAGACCCAGTACTTC.

The chain joins TRBV4-1 to TRBJ2-5; no definite D call. The DNA end is a closer match to TRBJ2-7, so the J assignment may be wrong. The germline gives CDR1 MGHRA, CDR2 YSYEKL. The CDR3 is 14 residues long. The CDR3, as DNA: TGCGCCAGCAGCCAAGGGTACAGCTCCTACGAGCAGTACTTC. This sequence encodes CASSQGYSSYEQYF.

The genes are TRBV30 and TRBJ2-5; D not resolved. CDR3 length: 13 residues. Germline V CDR1 and CDR2: GTSNPN, SVGIG (reference sequence). V was shortened by 0 bases and J by 5 bases, with 10 bases between the two germline ends. The CDR3, as DNA: TGTGCCTGGAGTGTAAGGTCGGGCGAGACCCAGTACTTC. Translation: CAWSVRSGETQYF.

The rearrangement uses TRBV27 and TRBJ2-1; D gene uncertain. The CDR3 totals 13 residues. Trimming took 8 bases from V and 9 from J, leaving 17 bases between them. Germline CDR1 reads MNHEY; CDR2 reads SMNVEV (reference sequence). This CDR3 is CASRVSVVGEQFF. The CDR3 bases are TGTGCCAGCCGGGTCTCGGTCGTAGGTGAGCAGTTCTTC.

Written as DNA, the CDR3 is TGTGCCAGCCGAGACGACTGGGAATGGTCCGAGCAGTACTTC. Its protein is CASRDDWEWSEQYF. The genes are TRBV6-1 and TRBJ2-7; D remains unclear. The CDR3 covers 14 residues. The V gene's germline CDR1 is MNHNS and CDR2 SASEGT. The V and J ends lost 8 bases and 6 bases respectively, with 20 bases between them.

This chain uses TRBV6-5 with TRBJ2-7; D is tentatively TRBD1 or TRBD2 (6 bases each). CDR3 length: 14 amino acids. Trimming shortened V by 8 bases and J by 2 bases, and 16 bases separated the two germline ends. Germline CDR1 is MNHEY and CDR2 is SVGAGI. This chain's CDR3 is CASAAGGSTYEQYF. CDR3 bases: TGTGCCAGCGCCGCCGGGGGCAGTACCTACGAGCAGTACTTC.

In its sample, this clone was seen once. The chain couples TRBV7-3 to TRBJ1-1; D gene unclear. The CDR3 runs to 14 residues. V gave up 2 bases and J gave up 1 base, with 8 bases separating them. In germline, CDR1 is SGHTA, CDR2 FQGTGA. The CDR3 nucleotides are TGTGCCAGCAGCTTATTGGCCAGGAACACTGAAGCTTTCTTT. It yields the protein CASSLLARNTEAFF.

This clone was counted a few times. The rearrangement uses TRBV28 and TRBJ2-5, with 7 bases identical to TRBD2. Germline CDR1 MDHEN, CDR2 SYDVKM. V lost 1 base, J lost 5 bases, and 13 bases stayed unmatched. The CDR3 length is 17 residues. The CDR3 sequence: CASSLSAGVRDGETQYF. DNA for the CDR3: TGTGCCAGCAGTTTATCTGCGGGAGTCCGGGATGGGGAGACCCAGTACTTC.

The chain combines TRBV5-1 with TRBJ2-1, with D uncertain. The CDR3 sequence is 14 residues long. Germline V gene lookup returns CDR1 SGHRS and CDR2 YFSETQ. V lost 5 bases to trimming and J lost 4 bases, with 13 bases between them. The CDR3 region is CASRYPLDYNEQFF. In nucleotides, the CDR3 is TGCGCCAGCAGGTACCCGTTAGATTACAATGAGCAGTTCTTC.

This clone has a handful of counts. CDR3 DNA: TGTGCCAGCAGTTACGAAGGGCAGCACAGCGTCGAAGCTTTCTTT. This translates into CASSYEGQHSVEAFF. V gene TRBV6-5 combines with J gene TRBJ1-1; D is unresolved. Germline CDR1 MNHEY, CDR2 SVGAGI. This CDR3 comprises 15 residues. V was shortened by 2 bases and J by 8 bases, with 18 bases between the two germline ends.

CDR3 in DNA: TGTGCCAGCAGGGGACATACCTACAATGAGCAGTTCTTC. Translated: CASRGHTYNEQFF. The V gene is TRBV27, the J gene TRBJ2-1; maybe TRBD1 (6 bases). V was cut by 6 bases and J by 2 bases, with 8 bases left in between. This CDR3 has 13 amino acids. Germline V gene lookup returns CDR1 MNHEY and CDR2 SMNVEV (reference sequence).

This chain connects TRBV10-3 to TRBJ2-3; 7 nucleotides agree with TRBD1. Germline CDR1 is ENHRY and CDR2 is SYGVKD. The V and J ends lost 10 bases and 5 bases, in that order; junction bases with no gene match: 6. This CDR3 spans 12 amino acids. CDR3 in amino acids: CATNDREDTQYF. The CDR3 DNA reads as TGTGCCACCAACGACAGGGAAGATACGCAGTATTTT.

Only a few counts were recorded for this clone. The same CDR3 arises from other DNA sequences in this sample as well. The CDR3 protein is CASSRLPGQGTYEQYF. The CDR3 region has the DNA TGCGCCAGCAGCCGACTGCCTGGTCAGGGAACCTACGAGCAGTACTTC. V is TRBV5-1 and J is TRBJ2-7, with a tentative D call TRBD1 (5 bases). V gave up 4 bases and J gave up 2 bases, with 19 bases separating them. Germline-derived CDR1 and CDR2 are SGHRS and YFSETQ. This CDR3 contains 16 residues.